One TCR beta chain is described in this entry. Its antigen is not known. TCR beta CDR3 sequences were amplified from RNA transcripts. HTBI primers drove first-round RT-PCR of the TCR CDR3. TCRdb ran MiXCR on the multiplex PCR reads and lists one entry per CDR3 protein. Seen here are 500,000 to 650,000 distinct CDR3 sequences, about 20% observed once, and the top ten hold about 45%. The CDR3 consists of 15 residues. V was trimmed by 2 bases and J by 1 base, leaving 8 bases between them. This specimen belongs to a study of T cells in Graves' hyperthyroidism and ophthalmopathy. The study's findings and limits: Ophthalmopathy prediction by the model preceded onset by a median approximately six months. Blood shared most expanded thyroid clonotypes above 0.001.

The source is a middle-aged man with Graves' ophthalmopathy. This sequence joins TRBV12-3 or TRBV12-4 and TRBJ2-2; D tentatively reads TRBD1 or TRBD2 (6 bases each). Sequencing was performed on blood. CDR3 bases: TGTGCCAGCAGTTTAAAGGGGGGGAACACCGGGGAGCTGTTTTTT. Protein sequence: CASSLKGGNTGELFF.